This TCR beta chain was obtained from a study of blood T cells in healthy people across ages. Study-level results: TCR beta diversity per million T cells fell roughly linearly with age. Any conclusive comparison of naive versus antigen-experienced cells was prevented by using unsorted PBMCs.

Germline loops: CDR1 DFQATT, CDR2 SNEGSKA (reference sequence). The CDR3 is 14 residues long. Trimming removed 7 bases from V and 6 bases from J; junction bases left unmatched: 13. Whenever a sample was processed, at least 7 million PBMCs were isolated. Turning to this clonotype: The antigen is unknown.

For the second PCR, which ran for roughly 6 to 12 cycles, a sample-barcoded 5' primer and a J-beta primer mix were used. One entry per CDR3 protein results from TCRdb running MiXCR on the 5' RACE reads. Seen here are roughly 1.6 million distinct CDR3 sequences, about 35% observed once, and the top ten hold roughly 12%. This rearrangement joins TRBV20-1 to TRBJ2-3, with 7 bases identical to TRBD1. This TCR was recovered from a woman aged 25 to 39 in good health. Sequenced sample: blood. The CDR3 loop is CSVRGQGLADTQYF. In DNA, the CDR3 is TGCAGTGTTAGGGGGCAGGGGTTAGCGGATACGCAGTATTTT.